The 20 T cell receptor beta chains below come from one sample, sequenced in a study of regulatory T cells in long-lasting Graves disease. Construction of TCR beta libraries relied on iRepertoire HTBI primers and on Arm-PCR targeting CDR3 regions. In TCRdb, the multiplex PCR reads were re-called with MiXCR into one record per CDR3 protein. The profile shows under 300,000 distinct CDR3 sequences, around 19% of them singletons. Time point reported: newly diagnosed GD, antithyroid drugs for less than 3 months. The TCR library was made from RNA that had been extracted from PBMCs in TRIzol. The sample consisted of peripheral blood mononuclear cells (PBMCs), taken at new diagnosis, from a patient treated with antithyroid drugs. These receptors were collected from a female donor with Graves disease.

This clonotype was observed many times. CDR3 protein: CASSWTGLGDTQYF. The DNA for the CDR3 is TGTGCCAGCAGCTGGACTGGCCTGGGAGATACGCAGTATTTT. V is TRBV2 and J is TRBJ2-3, with D tentatively TRBD2 (5 bases). Trimming left V 6 bases short and J 5 bases short, with 15 bases between. Germline CDR1 SNHLY, CDR2 FYNNEI. This CDR3 contains 14 residues.

The chain couples TRBV20-1 to TRBJ2-7; 10 bases match TRBD1. The V gene's germline CDR1 is DFQATT and CDR2 SNEGSKA (reference sequence). The ends lost 1 base at V and 2 bases at J; junction bases unmatched: 2. The CDR3 contains 14 residues. CDR3 sequence (DNA): TGCAGTGCTAGAGGGACAGGGGGGACCTACGAGCAGTACTTC. Its translation: CSARGTGGTYEQYF.

This clonotype was found a few times. Here the CDR3 omits its conserved ending phenylalanine or tryptophan, so a read error is the likely source. The V call is TRBV28, the J call TRBJ2-7; the match to TRBD2 covers 8 bases. Germline loops: CDR1 MDHEN, CDR2 SYDVKM. V dropped 5 bases and J dropped 5; count of bases not matched to a gene: 8. This CDR3 has 14 residues. The CDR3, as DNA: TGTGCCAGCAGTGTAGCGGGAATGGGAAACGAGCAGTACTCC. Amino acids: CASSVAGMGNEQYS.

The chain combines TRBV12-3 or TRBV12-4 with TRBJ2-7; perhaps TRBD1 as D (6 bases). This CDR3 has 13 amino acids. V was pared by 5 bases and J by 5 bases, with 13 bases between. The CDR3 loop is CASSRQARDEQYF. The CDR3 DNA is TGTGCCAGCAGTCGACAGGCCCGGGACGAGCAGTACTTC.

This clonotype occurred many times. The CDR3 DNA sequence: TGTGCCAGCCAACTCAGATGGAGGACAGATACGCAGTATTTT. Protein: CASQLRWRTDTQYF. This rearrangement joins TRBV25-1 to TRBJ2-3; TRBD2 is a possible D gene (5 bases). CDR3 length: 14 amino acids. Germline CDR1 is MGHDK and CDR2 is SYGVNS. The V and J ends lost 8 bases and 3 bases respectively, with 15 bases between them.

In regard to this clonotype: A much larger clonotype is one base distant, so this may be a read error. The V and J genes are TRBV27 and TRBJ2-1; D possibly corresponds to TRBD2 (6 bases). The CDR3 loop spans 16 amino acids. Deletions cut 8 bases from V and 4 bases from J, with 21 bases between. CDR1 is MNHEY, CDR2 SMNVEV, per germline (reference sequence). CDR3 sequence reads: CASRMGGGGNYNEQFF. The CDR3 bases are TGTGCCAGCCGAATGGGGGGTGGAGGCAATTACAATGAGCAGTTCTTC.

This clonotype was recorded at least ten times. This chain links TRBV18 with TRBJ1-2, with a possible D match to TRBD1 (6 bases). Deletions cut 6 bases from V and 6 bases from J, with 17 bases between. The length of the CDR3 is 14 residues. The germline V gene has CDR1 KGHSH and CDR2 LQKENI. The CDR3 DNA follows: TGTGCCAGCTCTTACGTCCCGGGACAAGATGGCTACACCTTC. Its translation: CASSYVPGQDGYTF. Looking up the rest from reference TRBV18 and TRBJ1-2 gives the full variable domain: NAGVMQNPRHLVRRRGQEARLRCSPMKGHSHVYWYRQLPEEGLKFMVYLQKENIIDESGMPKERFSAEFPKEGPSILRIQQVVRGDSAAYFCASSYVPGQDGYTFGSGTRLTVV.

Concerning this clonotype itself: A much larger clone lies a single base off, so this may be a read error. CDR3 nucleotides: TGTGCCAGCAGTCCTACGGGGAACGTAGCCAAAAACATTCAGTACTTC. Translation: CASSPTGNVAKNIQYF. V usage is TRBV2 and J usage is TRBJ2-4; D possibly corresponds to TRBD2 (5 bases). This CDR3 spans 16 amino acids. Germline V CDR1 and CDR2: SNHLY, FYNNEI. The V gene lost 5 bases and the J gene lost 0 bases, with 14 bases spanning the gap.

This clonotype was picked up a small number of times. The chain recombines TRBV4-3 with TRBJ1-1; 11 nucleotides agree with TRBD1. The V segment lost 3 bases and the J segment 4 bases; nucleotides outside the gene matches: 1. This CDR3 contains 14 residues. CDR1 is LGHNA, CDR2 YSLEER, per germline. The CDR3 DNA reads as TGCGCCAGCAGCCAGGACAGGGGGCTCACTGAAGCTTTCTTT. Amino acids: CASSQDRGLTEAFF.

At least ten counts were recorded for this clonotype. The chain carries TRBV24-1 and TRBJ2-1; no definite D call. The CDR3 length is 16 residues. Germline V gene sequence: CDR1 KGHDR, CDR2 SFDVKD. V was clipped by 0 bases and J by 8 bases, with 16 bases between them. DNA for the CDR3: TGTGCCACCAGTGATTTGACCTCTCCCATCCTCGATGAGCAGTTCTTC. It is translated as CATSDLTSPILDEQFF.

This clonotype was picked up many times. The chain employs TRBV6-5 and TRBJ1-6, with a weak D call TRBD1 (6 bases). This CDR3 is built from 15 residues. Trimming pared 0 bases from V and 7 bases from J, leaving 10 bases between. The germline V gene encodes CDR1 MNHEY and CDR2 SVGAGI. CDR3 sequence reads: CASSYSTGWNSPLHF. Here the CDR3 DNA reads TGTGCCAGCAGTTACTCAACAGGGTGGAATTCACCCCTCCACTTT.

This clonotype was observed at least ten times. CDR3 in amino acids: CAWSVNSRTDTQYF. CDR3 bases: TGTGCCTGGAGTGTGAACAGCCGCACAGATACGCAGTATTTT. The chain links TRBV30 to TRBJ2-3; D is unclear. V was trimmed by 0 bases and J by 1 base, leaving 8 bases between them. CDR3 length: 14 amino acids. CDR1 and CDR2 (germline): GTSNPN, SVGIG (reference sequence).

The CDR3 DNA sequence: TGTGCCAGCAGTGAATTGGAGGGCCTGGGGACCCAGTACTTC. This translates into CASSELEGLGTQYF. V and J are TRBV2 and TRBJ2-5; tentative D call: TRBD2 (6 bases). Germline V CDR1 and CDR2: SNHLY, FYNNEI. The CDR3 is made up of 14 amino acids. V lost 2 bases to trimming and J lost 7 bases, with 14 bases between them.

There are many counts of this clonotype. The chain links TRBV7-2 to TRBJ2-5; D remains ambiguous. The germline V and J ends were trimmed by 8 bases and 7 bases, with 17 bases remaining between them. The CDR3 runs 13 residues. Germline V lookup: CDR1 SGHTA, CDR2 FQGNSA. The CDR3 sequence is CASGPYPVGTQYF. CDR3 DNA sequence: TGTGCCAGCGGCCCATACCCAGTGGGGACCCAGTACTTC.

This clonotype was picked up a small number of times. This CDR3 is CAWSRGGPYEQYF. In DNA, the CDR3 is TGTGCCTGGAGTCGGGGGGGGCCCTACGAGCAGTACTTC. The V and J genes are TRBV30 and TRBJ2-7; 8 nucleotides agree with TRBD2. The V gene end was trimmed by 2 bases and the J gene end by 2 bases; junction bases not matched to a gene: 2. This CDR3 contains 13 residues. From germline, CDR1 is GTSNPN and CDR2 SVGIG (reference sequence).

Many counts were recorded for this clonotype. The chain joins TRBV29-1 to TRBJ1-2; D might be TRBD1 (5 bases). Germline values: CDR1 SQVTM, CDR2 ANQGSEA. Trimming stripped 4 bases from V and 2 bases from J, with 14 bases between. This CDR3 comprises 14 residues. This CDR3 reads CSVVTGTSNYGYTF. The CDR3, as DNA: TGCAGCGTTGTTACCGGGACGTCGAACTATGGCTACACCTTC.

Ten or more counts support this clonotype. The V and J genes are TRBV7-2 and TRBJ2-1; D is tentatively TRBD1 or TRBD2 (7 bases each). CDR1 is SGHTA and CDR2 is FQGNSA in the germline V gene. This CDR3 comprises 16 residues. The V gene lost 1 base and the J gene lost 4 bases, with 14 bases spanning the gap. DNA for the CDR3: TGTGCCAGCAGCTTAGGGGCAGGGGGGGTGTACAATGAGCAGTTCTTC. Amino acids: CASSLGAGGVYNEQFF.

The chain combines TRBV14 with TRBJ1-1, with D uncertain. CDR3 length equals 13 residues. The V and J ends lost 0 bases and 5 bases respectively, with 7 bases between them. Germline CDR1 reads SGHDN; CDR2 reads FVKESK. CDR3 sequence: CASSQDLATEAFF. As DNA, the CDR3 is TGTGCCAGCAGCCAAGATCTGGCAACTGAAGCTTTCTTT.

At least ten counts were recorded for this clonotype. The V gene is TRBV10-3, the J gene TRBJ2-1; 7 positions match TRBD2. This CDR3 is built from 13 residues. J gave up 6 bases and V 8 bases, and 7 bases lay outside the gene matches. Germline V gives CDR1 ENHRY, CDR2 SYGVKD. CDR3 region: CAILARTSNEQFF. For the CDR3, the DNA is TGTGCCATCCTTGCAAGGACTAGCAATGAGCAGTTCTTC.

This clonotype occurred a few times. The CDR3 reads CASSTEINDEQYF. CDR3 coding DNA: TGTGCCAGCTCAACGGAGATAAATGACGAGCAGTACTTC. This sequence joins TRBV18 and TRBJ2-7; D is ambiguous. This CDR3 comprises 13 residues. CDR1 is KGHSH and CDR2 is LQKENI in the germline V gene. Trimming left V 5 bases short and J 5 bases short, with 13 bases between.